Listed here are 28 T cell receptor beta chains from one sample, sequenced in a study of cytomegalovirus exposure and HLA in healthy donors. Produced via immunoSEQ multiplex PCR; TCRdb's table is partial and in-frame only. The profile covers some 60,000 clones, with roughly 94% appearing a single time and roughly 4.4% taken by the ten largest. Sequencing input: PBMCs. The receptors originated from a man aged 18-30 years in good health and CMV-seropositive.

The rearrangement links TRBV28 to TRBJ1-2; the D gene is possibly TRBD1 (6 bases). The V end was cut by 10 bases, the J end by 8 bases, with 23 bases between. Germline CDR1 is MDHEN and CDR2 is SYDVKM. This CDR3 has 14 amino acids. CDR3 protein: CATQPGGRRGGYTF. Written as DNA, the CDR3 is TGTGCCACGCAGCCGGGGGGCAGACGTGGGGGCTACACCTTC.

Here the CDR3 DNA reads TGTGCCAGCAGTTACGGGGCCCGACAGAACACTGAAGCTTTCTTT. Translated, it gives CASSYGARQNTEAFF. The chain employs TRBV6-6 and TRBJ1-1, with a possible D match to TRBD1 (5 bases). Germline V gene lookup returns CDR1 MNHNY and CDR2 SVGAGI (reference sequence). V dropped 2 bases and J dropped 1 base, with 11 bases sitting between them. This CDR3 has 15 amino acids.

The CDR3 is CATTGLADNEQFF. CDR3 in DNA: TGTGCCACCACGGGACTAGCTGATAATGAGCAGTTCTTC. The chain has TRBV10-3 and TRBJ2-1, with 9 bases lining up with TRBD2. The CDR3 is 13 amino acids. The V and J ends lost 10 bases and 7 bases, in that order; junction bases with no gene match: 8. Per germline, CDR1 ENHRY and CDR2 SYGVKD.

The chain carries TRBV12-5 and TRBJ2-2, with 14 bases that match TRBD2. Germline CDR1 is LGHNT and CDR2 is FRNRAP. The V gene end was trimmed by 0 bases and the J gene end by 2 bases; junction bases not matched to a gene: 11. The CDR3 contains 21 residues. The CDR3 nucleotides are TGTGCTAGTGGTTTGGTACTATCCGGGACTAGCGGGGGCGTAAACACCGGGGAGCTGTTTTTT. It translates to CASGLVLSGTSGGVNTGELFF.

This chain connects TRBV2 to TRBJ1-3; D is undetermined. The CDR3 has 14 amino acids. In germline, CDR1 is SNHLY, CDR2 FYNNEI. Trimming removed 7 bases at V and 4 bases at J, with 14 bases between. DNA for the CDR3: TGTGCCAGCACCGGCCGGGAGCTCGGAAACACCATATATTTT. This translates into CASTGRELGNTIYF.

The chain couples TRBV18 to TRBJ2-1; D ambiguous. Germline values: CDR1 KGHSH, CDR2 LQKENI. Trimming pared 2 bases from V and 0 bases from J, leaving 5 bases between. The CDR3 is 14 amino acids. The CDR3 protein is CASSPTSSYNEQFF. In DNA, the CDR3 is TGTGCCAGCTCACCAACCAGCTCCTACAATGAGCAGTTCTTC.

Regarding this clone: The sample carries other DNA sequences with the same CDR3. This sequence joins TRBV6-5 and TRBJ1-4; TRBD1 matches 8 bases. Per germline, CDR1 MNHEY and CDR2 SVGAGI. This CDR3 region has 14 residues. V shed 6 bases and J 5 bases; nucleotides not matched to a gene: 5. The CDR3 nucleotides read TGTGCCAGCAGCCGGACAGGGCTAAATGAAAAACTGTTTTTT. Encoded protein: CASSRTGLNEKLFF.

This chain uses TRBV27 with TRBJ2-7; TRBD1 agrees at 9 bases. V was pared by 6 bases and J by 9 bases, with 9 bases of the junction left unmatched. This CDR3 spans 13 amino acids. Germline CDR1 MNHEY, CDR2 SMNVEV (reference sequence). The CDR3 nucleotides are TGTGCCAGCAGCCAGACGGACAGGGGTTCGCAGTACTTC. Translated: CASSQTDRGSQYF.

The rearrangement uses TRBV9 and TRBJ2-7; weak D call: TRBD2 (5 bases). Trimming stripped 3 bases from V and 5 bases from J, with 15 bases between. The CDR3 length is 14 residues. Germline V CDR1 and CDR2: SGDLS, YYNGEE. In nucleotides, the CDR3 is TGTGCCAGCAGCGACCAGGAGACCGGGGACGAGCAGTACTTC. Residues: CASSDQETGDEQYF.

V is TRBV7-9 and J is TRBJ2-1, with TRBD2 identical over 14 bases. Germline-derived CDR1 and CDR2 are SEHNR and FQNEAQ (reference sequence). V lost 5 bases to trimming and J lost 8 bases; unmatched junction nucleotides: 8. CDR3 size: 16 residues. CDR3 region: CASSLTGTSGSHEQFF. Written as DNA, the CDR3 is TGTGCCAGCAGCCTAACCGGGACTAGCGGGAGCCATGAGCAGTTCTTC.

V is TRBV12-2 and J is TRBJ1-2; the DNA was not compared with TRBD1, the D call given in the table. TRBV12-2 is an annotated pseudogene. This CDR3 comprises 17 residues. CDR3 protein: CASRLVDRGPSNYGYTF. The CDR3 DNA is TGTGCAAGTCGCTTAGTTGACAGGGGGCCCTCTAACTATGGCTACACCTTC.

V gene TRBV6-5 combines with J gene TRBJ2-5; TRBD1 might be the D (7 bases). This CDR3 is 15 amino acids long. The ends were cut back, 5 bases at V and 5 bases at J, with 18 bases in the middle. Germline assignment: CDR1 MNHEY and CDR2 SVGAGI. The CDR3 loop is CASSLAQGGPETQYF. CDR3 nucleotides: TGTGCCAGCAGTCTTGCCCAGGGGGGACCGGAGACCCAGTACTTC.

With regard to this clone: Mismatch with germline at one junction end may stem from a read error. J is TRBJ1-5 and V is TRBV4-2; maybe TRBD1 (5 bases). Germline assignment: CDR1 LGHNA and CDR2 YNFKEQ. The CDR3 totals 14 residues. In DNA form, the CDR3 reads TGTGCCAGCAGCCAAGAGGGACTCATCACGGCCCAACATTTT. It codes for CASSQEGLITAQHF.

The V call is TRBV10-3, the J call TRBJ2-2, with no clear D. This CDR3 is built from 12 residues. With 3 bases removed from V and 5 bases from J, the gap between germline ends came to 4 bases. The V gene's germline CDR1 is ENHRY and CDR2 SYGVKD. CDR3 bases: TGTGCCATCAGTGACGTAACCGGGGAGCTGTTTTTT. It specifies CAISDVTGELFF.

The V and J genes are TRBV5-4 and TRBJ2-2; 8 nucleotides line up with TRBD1. CDR1 and CDR2 from the germline V gene are SGHNT and YYREEE (reference sequence). The CDR3 is 15 amino acids. After removal of 3 bases from V and 3 bases from J, the junction contained 4 bases not matched to a gene. The CDR3 bases are TGTGCCAGCAGCTCACAGGGGGAGGACACCGGGGAGCTGTTTTTT. It codes for CASSSQGEDTGELFF. Drawing the rest from reference TRBV5-4 and TRBJ2-2, the complete variable domain is ETGVTQSPTHLIKTRGQQVTLRCSSQSGHNTVSWYQQALGQGPQFIFQYYREEENGRGNFPPRFSGLQFPNYSSELNVNALELDDSALYLCASSSQGEDTGELFFGEGSRLTVL.

The chain is built from TRBV9 and TRBJ1-2; D may be TRBD1 (6 bases). The CDR3 is made up of 13 amino acids. V was shortened by 5 bases and J by 4 bases, with 12 bases between the two germline ends. The germline gives CDR1 SGDLS, CDR2 YYNGEE. CDR3 nucleotide sequence: TGTGCCAGCAGTACGACAGGCGCCTATGGCTACACCTTC. It is translated as CASSTTGAYGYTF.

The chain combines TRBV15 with TRBJ1-5; weak D call: TRBD1 (5 bases). V was shortened by 3 bases and J by 4 bases, with 10 bases between the two germline ends. CDR1 and CDR2 (germline): LNHNV, YYDKDF (reference sequence). The CDR3 length is 14 residues. In DNA, the CDR3 is TGTGCCACCAGCAGTTGGGGGGATAATCAGCCCCAGCATTTT. It codes for CATSSWGDNQPQHF.

The chain uses TRBV6-4 and TRBJ2-3; 14 nucleotides match TRBD2. The CDR3 contains 17 residues. The V gene's germline CDR1 is MRHNA and CDR2 SNTAGT. V lost 5 bases to trimming and J lost 1 base; unmatched junction nucleotides: 5. For the CDR3, the DNA is TGTGCCAGCAGTTCCGGGACTAGCGGGGGAGGCACAGATACGCAGTATTTT. It encodes CASSSGTSGGGTDTQYF.

The rearrangement uses TRBV11-2 and TRBJ1-2; TRBD1 matches at 10 bases. J was trimmed by 4 bases and V by 4 bases; bases with no gene match: 6. This CDR3 region has 15 residues. Germline CDR1 reads SGHAT; CDR2 reads FQNNGV. CDR3 loop: CASSSRDRGFYGYTF. The CDR3 DNA sequence: TGTGCCAGCAGCTCCCGGGACAGGGGTTTCTATGGCTACACCTTC.

V is TRBV19 and J is TRBJ1-2, with 7 bases fitting TRBD1. This CDR3 contains 14 residues. Per the germline V gene, CDR1 is LNHDA and CDR2 is SQIVND (reference sequence). The V and J ends lost 6 bases and 4 bases, in that order; junction bases with no gene match: 8. CDR3 bases: TGTGCCAGTAGGAGGACAGGCGAACTCTATGGCTACACCTTC. Translation gives CASRRTGELYGYTF.

The chain links TRBV4-1 to TRBJ1-5, with TRBD1 matching 8 bases. Germline CDR1 MGHRA, CDR2 YSYEKL. The CDR3 spans 15 residues. V shed 0 bases, J shed 7 bases, and the junction held 5 bases outside the gene matches. The CDR3 sequence: CASSQEGQGIQPQHF. For the CDR3, the DNA is TGCGCCAGCAGCCAAGAAGGACAGGGCATCCAGCCCCAGCATTTT.

The sample holds one count of this clone. This chain joins TRBV6-5 and TRBJ1-4; the match to TRBD1 covers 9 bases. J gave up 5 bases and V 5 bases, and 6 bases lay outside the gene matches. CDR1 and CDR2 from the germline V gene are MNHEY and SVGAGI. The CDR3 is 15 amino acids. Here the CDR3 reads CASSRRQGENEKLFF. In DNA, the CDR3 is TGTGCCAGCAGTCGGCGACAGGGGGAAAATGAAAAACTGTTTTTT.

The DNA for the CDR3 is TGTGCCAGCAAACCGGGGGGGCAGGGGGACGAGCAGTACTTC. As protein: CASKPGGQGDEQYF. The chain recombines TRBV7-8 with TRBJ2-7; TRBD2 might be the D (8 bases). Germline V gene sequence: CDR1 SGHVS, CDR2 FQNEAQ. This CDR3 has 14 residues. V shed 7 bases and J shed 5 bases, with 18 bases lying between them.

In DNA, the CDR3 is TGTGCCAGCAGCTCCGGGACATCCAACTATGGCTACACCTTC. Encoded protein: CASSSGTSNYGYTF. The chain recombines TRBV27 with TRBJ1-2, with D possibly matching TRBD1 (6 bases). Trimming took 6 bases from V and 2 from J, leaving 13 bases between them. CDR3 size: 14 residues. Per germline, CDR1 MNHEY and CDR2 SMNVEV (reference sequence).

This clone has a single count. The V and J genes are TRBV10-3 and TRBJ1-6; 8 nucleotides line up with TRBD1. In germline, CDR1 is ENHRY, CDR2 SYGVKD. The CDR3 totals 15 residues. V was pared by 6 bases and J by 5 bases, with 6 bases of the junction left unmatched. The CDR3 spells CAISEWTGHNSPLHF. CDR3 nucleotide sequence: TGTGCCATCAGCGAATGGACAGGGCATAATTCACCCCTCCACTTT.

This chain links TRBV9 with TRBJ1-5; TRBD1 matches 7 bases. V lost 3 bases and J lost 7; bases outside the gene matches: 10. This CDR3 comprises 15 residues. Germline V gene data show CDR1 as SGDLS and CDR2 as YYNGEE. The CDR3 sequence: CASSDGWDSGQPQHF. In DNA, the CDR3 is TGTGCCAGCAGCGACGGCTGGGACAGTGGCCAGCCCCAGCATTTT.

This chain uses TRBV7-6 with TRBJ2-1; the D gene is possibly TRBD1 (5 bases). Trimming pared 5 bases from V and 0 bases from J, leaving 8 bases between. The CDR3 consists of 14 residues. From germline, CDR1 is SGHVS and CDR2 FNYEAQ. Written as DNA, the CDR3 is TGTGCCAGCAGCCCCCAGGGCTCCTACAATGAGCAGTTCTTC. Amino acid sequence: CASSPQGSYNEQFF.

The rearrangement links TRBV9 to TRBJ2-5; 8 nucleotides match TRBD1. The end of the DNA aligns better with TRBJ2-7, so the J call may be wrong. The CDR3 loop spans 15 amino acids. CDR1 SGDLS and CDR2 YYNGEE come from the germline V gene. The CDR3 nucleotides are TGTGCCAGCAGCGTTAGTGACAGGGGTACCTACGAGCAGTACTTC. Residues: CASSVSDRGTYEQYF.